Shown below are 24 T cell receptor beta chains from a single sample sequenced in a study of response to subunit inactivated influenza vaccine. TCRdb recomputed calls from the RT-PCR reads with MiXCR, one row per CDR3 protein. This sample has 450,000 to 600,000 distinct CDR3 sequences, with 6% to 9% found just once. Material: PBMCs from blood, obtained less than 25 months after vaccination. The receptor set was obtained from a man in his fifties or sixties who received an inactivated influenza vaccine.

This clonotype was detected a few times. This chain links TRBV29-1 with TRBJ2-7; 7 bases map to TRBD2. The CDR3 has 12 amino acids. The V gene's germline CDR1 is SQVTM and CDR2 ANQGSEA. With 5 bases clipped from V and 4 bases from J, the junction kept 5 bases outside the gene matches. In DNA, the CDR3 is TGCAGCGTTTCAGTGGGGGGGTACGAGCAGTACTTC. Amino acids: CSVSVGGYEQYF.

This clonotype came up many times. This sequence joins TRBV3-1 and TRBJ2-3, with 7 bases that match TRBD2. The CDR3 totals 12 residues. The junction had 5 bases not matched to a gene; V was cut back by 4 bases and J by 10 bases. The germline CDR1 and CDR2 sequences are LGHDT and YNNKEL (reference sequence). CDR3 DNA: TGTGCCAGCAGCCCGGGAGGCCCCGCGCAGTATTTT. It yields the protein CASSPGGPAQYF.

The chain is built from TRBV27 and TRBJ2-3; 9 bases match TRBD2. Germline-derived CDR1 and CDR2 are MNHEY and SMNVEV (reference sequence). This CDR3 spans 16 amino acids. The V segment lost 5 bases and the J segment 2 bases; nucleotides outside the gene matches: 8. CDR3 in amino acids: CASSQRLAGPTDTQYF. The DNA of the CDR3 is TGTGCCAGCAGTCAACGTCTAGCGGGACCCACAGATACGCAGTATTTT.

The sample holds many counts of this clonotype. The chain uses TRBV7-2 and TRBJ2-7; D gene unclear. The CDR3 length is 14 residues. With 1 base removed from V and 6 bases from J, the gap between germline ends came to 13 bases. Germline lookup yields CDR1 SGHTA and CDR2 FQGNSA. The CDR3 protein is CASSLDTRLGEQYF. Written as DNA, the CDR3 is TGTGCCAGCAGCTTAGACACACGGCTCGGCGAGCAGTACTTC.

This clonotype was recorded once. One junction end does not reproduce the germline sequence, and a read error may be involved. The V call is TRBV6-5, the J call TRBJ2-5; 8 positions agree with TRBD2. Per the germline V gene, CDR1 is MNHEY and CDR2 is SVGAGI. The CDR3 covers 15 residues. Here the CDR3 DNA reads TGTCCCAGCAGTTACGGCGGGGGGCTACAAGAGACCCAGTACTTC. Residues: CPSSYGGGLQETQYF.

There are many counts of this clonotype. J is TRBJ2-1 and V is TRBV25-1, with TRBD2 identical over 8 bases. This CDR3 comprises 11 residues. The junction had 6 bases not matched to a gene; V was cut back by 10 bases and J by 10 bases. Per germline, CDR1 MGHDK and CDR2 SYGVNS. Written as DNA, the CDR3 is TGTGCCACCTACAGCGGGGGCGAGCAGTTCTTC. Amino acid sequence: CATYSGGEQFF.

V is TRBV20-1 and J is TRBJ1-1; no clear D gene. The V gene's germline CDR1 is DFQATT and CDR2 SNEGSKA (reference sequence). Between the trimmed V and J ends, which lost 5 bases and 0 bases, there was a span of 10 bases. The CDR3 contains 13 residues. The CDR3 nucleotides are TGCAGTGCTGCCGACACACTGAACACTGAAGCTTTCTTT. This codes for CSAADTLNTEAFF.

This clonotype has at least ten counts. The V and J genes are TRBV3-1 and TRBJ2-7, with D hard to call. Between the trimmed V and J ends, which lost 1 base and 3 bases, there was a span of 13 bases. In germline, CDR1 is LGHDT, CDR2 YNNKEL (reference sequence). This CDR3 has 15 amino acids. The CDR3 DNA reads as TGTGCCAGCAGCCAAGTGGGAAATGTGCGCTACGAGCAGTACTTC. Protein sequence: CASSQVGNVRYEQYF.

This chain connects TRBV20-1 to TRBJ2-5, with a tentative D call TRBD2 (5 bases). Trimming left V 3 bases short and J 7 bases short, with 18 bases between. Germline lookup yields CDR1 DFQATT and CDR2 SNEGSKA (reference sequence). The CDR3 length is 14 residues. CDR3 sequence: CSARGSLVAGTQYF. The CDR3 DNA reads TGCAGTGCTAGGGGGTCCCTTGTCGCGGGGACCCAGTACTTC.

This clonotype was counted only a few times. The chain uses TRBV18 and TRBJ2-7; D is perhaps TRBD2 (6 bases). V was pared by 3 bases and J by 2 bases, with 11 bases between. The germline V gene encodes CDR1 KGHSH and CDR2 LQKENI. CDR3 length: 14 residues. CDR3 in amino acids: CASSPRDATYEQYF. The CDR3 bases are TGTGCCAGCTCACCGCGGGACGCTACCTACGAGCAGTACTTC.

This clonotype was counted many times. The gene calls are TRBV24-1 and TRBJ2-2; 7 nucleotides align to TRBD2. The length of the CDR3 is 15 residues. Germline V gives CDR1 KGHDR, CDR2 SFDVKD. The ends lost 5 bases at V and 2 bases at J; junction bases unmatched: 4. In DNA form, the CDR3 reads TGTGCCACCAGTGGTCCTAGCGGTAACACCGGGGAGCTGTTTTTT. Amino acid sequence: CATSGPSGNTGELFF.

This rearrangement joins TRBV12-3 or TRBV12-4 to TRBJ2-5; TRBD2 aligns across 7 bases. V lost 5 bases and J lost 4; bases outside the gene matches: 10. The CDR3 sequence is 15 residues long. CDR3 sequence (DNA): TGTGCCAGCAGTATTAATCGCGGGGGAGCAGAGACCCAGTACTTC. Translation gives CASSINRGGAETQYF.

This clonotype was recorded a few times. CDR3 in amino acids: CSVEGLLAASGGYNEQFF. The CDR3 DNA is TGCAGCGTTGAAGGTCTCCTAGCGGCTAGCGGGGGCTACAATGAGCAGTTCTTC. V usage is TRBV29-1 and J usage is TRBJ2-1, with 10 bases that match TRBD2. J was trimmed by 3 bases and V by 1 base; bases with no gene match: 12. The CDR3 has 18 residues. CDR1 is SQVTM, CDR2 ANQGSEA, per germline.

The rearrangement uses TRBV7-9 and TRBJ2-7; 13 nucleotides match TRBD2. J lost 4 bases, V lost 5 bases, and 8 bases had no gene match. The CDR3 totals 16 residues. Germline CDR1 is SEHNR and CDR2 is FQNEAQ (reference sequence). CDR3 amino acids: CASSPMTSGRYYEQYF. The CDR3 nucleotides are TGTGCCAGCAGCCCGATGACTAGCGGGAGGTATTACGAGCAGTACTTC.

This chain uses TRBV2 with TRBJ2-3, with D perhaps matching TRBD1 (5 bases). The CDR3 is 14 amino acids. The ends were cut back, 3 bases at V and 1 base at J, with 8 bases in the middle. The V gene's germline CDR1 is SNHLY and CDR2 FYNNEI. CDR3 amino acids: CASSEGRRTDTQYF. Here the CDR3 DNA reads TGTGCCAGCAGTGAGGGGCGGCGCACAGATACGCAGTATTTT.

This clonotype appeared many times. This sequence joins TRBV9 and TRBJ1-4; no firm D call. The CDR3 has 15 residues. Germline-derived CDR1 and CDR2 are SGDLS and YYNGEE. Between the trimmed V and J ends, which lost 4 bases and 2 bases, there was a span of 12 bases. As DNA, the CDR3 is TGTGCCAGCAGCCCCCGCGGGTTGACTAATGAAAAACTGTTTTTT. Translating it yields CASSPRGLTNEKLFF.

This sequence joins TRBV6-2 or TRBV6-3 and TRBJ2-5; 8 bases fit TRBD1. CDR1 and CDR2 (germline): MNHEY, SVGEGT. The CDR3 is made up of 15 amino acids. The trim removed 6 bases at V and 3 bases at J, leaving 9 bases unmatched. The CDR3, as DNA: TGTGCCAGCAGCCGGACAGGGATGGGCAAAGAGACCCAGTACTTC. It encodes CASSRTGMGKETQYF.

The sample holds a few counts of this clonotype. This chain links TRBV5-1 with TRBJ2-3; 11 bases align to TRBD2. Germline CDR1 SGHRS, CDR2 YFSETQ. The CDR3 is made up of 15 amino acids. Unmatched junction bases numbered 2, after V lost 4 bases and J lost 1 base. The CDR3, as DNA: TGCGCCAGCAGCAAGGGACTAGCGGGCACAGATACGCAGTATTTT. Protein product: CASSKGLAGTDTQYF.

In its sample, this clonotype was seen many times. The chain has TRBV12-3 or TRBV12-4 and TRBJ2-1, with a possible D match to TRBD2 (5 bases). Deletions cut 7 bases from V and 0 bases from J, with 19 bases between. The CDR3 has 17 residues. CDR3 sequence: CASISGSGGSSYNEQFF. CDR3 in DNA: TGTGCCAGCATTTCGGGATCGGGCGGAAGCTCCTACAATGAGCAGTTCTTC.

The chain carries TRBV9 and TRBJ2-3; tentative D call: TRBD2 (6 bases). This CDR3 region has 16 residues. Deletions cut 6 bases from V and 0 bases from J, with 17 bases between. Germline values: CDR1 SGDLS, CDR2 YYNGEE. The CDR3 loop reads CASTPGGRSSTDTQYF. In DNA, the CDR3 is TGTGCCAGCACCCCAGGAGGGAGATCTAGCACAGATACGCAGTATTTT.

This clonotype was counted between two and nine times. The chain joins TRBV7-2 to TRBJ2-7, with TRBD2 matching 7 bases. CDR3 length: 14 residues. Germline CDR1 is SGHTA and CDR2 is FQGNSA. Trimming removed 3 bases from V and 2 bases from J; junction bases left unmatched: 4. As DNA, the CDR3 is TGTGCCAGCAGCTTGGGGACTACAACCTACGAGCAGTACTTC. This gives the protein CASSLGTTTYEQYF.

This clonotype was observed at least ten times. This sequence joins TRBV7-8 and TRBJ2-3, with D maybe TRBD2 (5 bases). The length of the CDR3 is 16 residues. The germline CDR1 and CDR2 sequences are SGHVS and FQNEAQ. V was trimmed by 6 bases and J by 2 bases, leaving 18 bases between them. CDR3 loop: CASRQSRGFNTDTQYF. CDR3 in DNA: TGTGCCAGCAGACAGTCCCGCGGGTTCAACACAGATACGCAGTATTTT.

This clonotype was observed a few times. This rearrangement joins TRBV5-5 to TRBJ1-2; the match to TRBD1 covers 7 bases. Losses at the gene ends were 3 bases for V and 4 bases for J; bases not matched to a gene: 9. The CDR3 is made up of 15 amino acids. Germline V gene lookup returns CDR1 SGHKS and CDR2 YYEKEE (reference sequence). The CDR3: CASSSLQGPGYGYTF. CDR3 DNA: TGTGCCAGCAGCTCCTTACAGGGGCCAGGCTATGGCTACACCTTC.

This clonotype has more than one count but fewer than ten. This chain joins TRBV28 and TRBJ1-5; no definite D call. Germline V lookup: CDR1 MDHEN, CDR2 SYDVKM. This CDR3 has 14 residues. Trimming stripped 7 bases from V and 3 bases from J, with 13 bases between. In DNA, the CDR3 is TGTGCCAGCAACGTCGCCAGACTCAATCAGCCCCAGCATTTT. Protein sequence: CASNVARLNQPQHF.